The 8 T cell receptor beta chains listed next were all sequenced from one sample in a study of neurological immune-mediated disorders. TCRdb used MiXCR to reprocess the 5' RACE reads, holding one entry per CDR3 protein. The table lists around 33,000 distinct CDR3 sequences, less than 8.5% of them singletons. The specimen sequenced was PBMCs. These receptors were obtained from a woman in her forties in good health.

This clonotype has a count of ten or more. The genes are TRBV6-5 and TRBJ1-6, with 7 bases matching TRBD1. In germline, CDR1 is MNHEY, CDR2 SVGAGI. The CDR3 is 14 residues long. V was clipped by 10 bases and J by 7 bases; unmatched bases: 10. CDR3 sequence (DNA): TGTGCCATCGGTCGGGGACAGAGAAATTCACCCCTCCACTTT. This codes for CAIGRGQRNSPLHF.

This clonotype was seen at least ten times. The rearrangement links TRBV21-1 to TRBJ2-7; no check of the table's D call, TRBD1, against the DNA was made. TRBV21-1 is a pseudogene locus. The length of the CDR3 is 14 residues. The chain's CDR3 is CASTNRGWGAEQYV. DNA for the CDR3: TGTGCCAGCACCAACCGAGGGTGGGGGGCTGAGCAGTACGTC.

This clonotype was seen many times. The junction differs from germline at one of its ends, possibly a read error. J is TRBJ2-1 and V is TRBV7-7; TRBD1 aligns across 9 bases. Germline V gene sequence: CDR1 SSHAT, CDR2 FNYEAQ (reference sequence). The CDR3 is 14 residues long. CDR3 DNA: TGTGCTAGCAGCTTAGGGACAGGGTTGGATGAGCAGTTCTTC. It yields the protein CASSLGTGLDEQFF.

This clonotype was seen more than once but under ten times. CDR3 protein: CASRPPGEDQPQHF. CDR3 DNA sequence: TGTGCCAGCAGACCCCCAGGGGAGGATCAGCCCCAGCATTTT. The chain links TRBV28 to TRBJ1-5; D is perhaps TRBD1 (6 bases). Germline assignment: CDR1 MDHEN and CDR2 SYDVKM. Trimming left V 6 bases short and J 5 bases short, with 14 bases between. This CDR3 is built from 14 residues.

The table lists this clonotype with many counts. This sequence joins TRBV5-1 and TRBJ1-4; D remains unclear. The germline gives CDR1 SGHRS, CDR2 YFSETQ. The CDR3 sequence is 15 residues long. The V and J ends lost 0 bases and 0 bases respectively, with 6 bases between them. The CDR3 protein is CASSLALTTNEKLFF. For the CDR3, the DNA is TGCGCCAGCAGCTTGGCCCTGACAACTAATGAAAAACTGTTTTTT.

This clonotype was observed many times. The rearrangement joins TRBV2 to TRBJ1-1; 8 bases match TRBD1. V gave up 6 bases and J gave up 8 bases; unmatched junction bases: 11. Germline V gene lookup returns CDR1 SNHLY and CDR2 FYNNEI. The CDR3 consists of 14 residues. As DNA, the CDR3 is TGTGCCAGCAGGCCTAGGACAGGGAACAACGAAGCTTTCTTT. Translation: CASRPRTGNNEAFF.

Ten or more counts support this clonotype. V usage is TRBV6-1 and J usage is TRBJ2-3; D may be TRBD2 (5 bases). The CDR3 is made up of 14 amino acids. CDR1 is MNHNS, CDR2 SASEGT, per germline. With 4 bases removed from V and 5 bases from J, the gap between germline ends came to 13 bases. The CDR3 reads CASSVLGRGDTQYF. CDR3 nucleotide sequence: TGTGCCAGCAGTGTACTGGGTCGGGGAGATACGCAGTATTTT.

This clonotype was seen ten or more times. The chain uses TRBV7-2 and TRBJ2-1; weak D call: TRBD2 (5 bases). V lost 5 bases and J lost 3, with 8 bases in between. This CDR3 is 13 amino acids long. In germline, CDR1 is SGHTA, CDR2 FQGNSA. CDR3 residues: CASSKGVYNEQFF. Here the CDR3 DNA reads TGTGCCAGCAGCAAGGGAGTCTACAATGAGCAGTTCTTC.